These 25 T cell receptor beta chains were sequenced from one sample in a study of T-cell memory formation after mild COVID-19. TCRdb reprocessed the 5' RACE reads with MiXCR, giving one entry per CDR3 protein. The sample carries approximately 150,000 distinct CDR3 sequences, over 15% recorded once. Sequenced input: PBMCs or a T cell subset sorted from them (not recorded which). The receptors come from an adult woman who had mild COVID-19 (a few samples of this study predate the infection). Cell type and time point are not known.

This clonotype came up once. The rearrangement links TRBV6-2 or TRBV6-3 to TRBJ2-1, with D possibly being TRBD2 (5 bases). CDR3 size: 15 residues. V was clipped by 7 bases and J by 0 bases, with 13 bases between them. Germline V CDR1 and CDR2: MNHEY, SVGEGT. The chain's CDR3 is CASTLLGSSYNEQFF. The CDR3 nucleotides read TGTGCCAGCACCCTACTGGGGAGCTCCTACAATGAGCAGTTCTTC.

The gene calls are TRBV20-1 and TRBJ1-2; 8 nucleotides agree with TRBD1. This CDR3 is built from 15 residues. CDR1 is DFQATT and CDR2 is SNEGSKA in the germline V gene (reference sequence). V shed 0 bases and J 7 bases; nucleotides not matched to a gene: 10. The DNA for the CDR3 is TGCAGTGCTAGAGAGGCGGACAGGGATAACCCTGGCTACACCTTC. It yields the protein CSAREADRDNPGYTF.

The genes are TRBV12-3 or TRBV12-4 and TRBJ1-2; TRBD1 matches at 9 bases. After removal of 5 bases from V and 7 bases from J, the junction contained 5 bases not matched to a gene. CDR3 length: 13 amino acids. This CDR3 reads CASSRQGVGGYTF. The CDR3, as DNA: TGTGCCAGCAGTCGACAGGGGGTGGGTGGCTACACCTTC.

This clonotype was found many times. This sequence joins TRBV6-1 and TRBJ1-1, with 7 positions matching TRBD1. From germline, CDR1 is MNHNS and CDR2 SASEGT. Trimming removed 6 bases from V and 6 bases from J; junction bases left unmatched: 7. The CDR3 is 13 residues long. DNA of the CDR3: TGTGCCAGCAGGGAACAGGGGCGCGCTGAAGCTTTCTTT. This translates into CASREQGRAEAFF.

The rearrangement links TRBV6-1 to TRBJ1-2, with D perhaps TRBD1 (6 bases). The CDR3 is made up of 16 amino acids. The germline CDR1 and CDR2 sequences are MNHNS and SASEGT. The V end was cut by 4 bases, the J end by 3 bases, with 18 bases between. The CDR3 loop reads CASSATGVAGDYGYTF. CDR3 DNA: TGTGCCAGCAGTGCCACTGGGGTCGCAGGGGACTATGGCTACACCTTC.

This clonotype was seen many times. The gene calls are TRBV7-2 and TRBJ2-3; TRBD2 matches at 12 bases. With V trimmed by 0 bases and J by 0 bases, 4 bases remained unmatched. Per the germline V gene, CDR1 is SGHTA and CDR2 is FQGNSA. The CDR3 is 18 amino acids. CDR3 bases: TGTGCCAGCAGCTTAGCCCAACTAGCGGGAGGAAGCACAGATACGCAGTATTTT. Amino acid sequence: CASSLAQLAGGSTDTQYF.

The V and J genes are TRBV12-3 or TRBV12-4 and TRBJ2-7; 8 bases match TRBD2. After removal of 6 bases from V and 4 bases from J, the junction contained 11 bases not matched to a gene. The CDR3 is made up of 15 amino acids. In DNA, the CDR3 is TGTGCCAGCAGCTTTGCCGGGGGGGCACGTTACGAGCAGTACTTC. Translated: CASSFAGGARYEQYF.

The sample holds a few counts of this clonotype. V and J are TRBV10-2 and TRBJ2-7; D gene uncertain. Trimming cost V 2 bases and J 5 bases, with 10 bases left between them. The CDR3 has 13 residues. The germline gives CDR1 WSHSY, CDR2 SAAADI. The CDR3 sequence is CASSEMVSHEQYF. CDR3 nucleotide sequence: TGCGCCAGCAGTGAGATGGTGAGCCACGAGCAGTACTTC.

The chain couples TRBV5-1 to TRBJ2-7, with 7 positions matching TRBD1. The germline V gene has CDR1 SGHRS and CDR2 YFSETQ. This CDR3 has 16 amino acids. V shed 2 bases, J shed 4 bases, and the junction held 12 bases outside the gene matches. The CDR3 bases are TGCGCCAGCAGCTTAGGGGGCGGTGAGCTGGGATACGAGCAGTACTTC. Protein product: CASSLGGGELGYEQYF. Complete variable domain (other parts from reference TRBV5-1 and TRBJ2-7): KAGVTQTPRYLIKTRGQQVTLSCSPISGHRSVSWYQQTPGQGLQFLFEYFSETQRNKGNFPGRFSGRQFSNSRSEMNVSTLELGDSALYLCASSLGGGELGYEQYFGPGTRLTVT.

The rearrangement uses TRBV5-1 and TRBJ1-1; D possibly corresponds to TRBD1 (6 bases). Trimming took 4 bases from V and 0 from J, leaving 13 bases between them. This CDR3 is 15 amino acids long. Per the germline V gene, CDR1 is SGHRS and CDR2 is YFSETQ. The CDR3 DNA reads TGCGCCAGCAGCCTAACCGGGACACTGAACACTGAAGCTTTCTTT. It translates to CASSLTGTLNTEAFF.

The CDR3 nucleotides are TGTGCCAGCAGTAGACCGGGACAGGGTAAGCAGCCCCAGCATTTT. This encodes CASSRPGQGKQPQHF. J is TRBJ1-5 and V is TRBV12-3 or TRBV12-4, with 9 bases identical to TRBD1. The length of the CDR3 is 15 residues. V was clipped by 5 bases and J by 7 bases; unmatched bases: 9.

The chain is built from TRBV7-9 and TRBJ1-1; 9 bases align to TRBD1. The J segment lost 1 base and the V segment lost 5 bases, leaving 2 bases of the junction unmatched. This CDR3 has 14 residues. The germline V gene has CDR1 SEHNR and CDR2 FQNEAQ (reference sequence). The CDR3 DNA reads TGTGCCAGCAGCACAGGGGGCAAGAACACTGAAGCTTTCTTT. It is translated as CASSTGGKNTEAFF.

This clonotype was seen a handful of times. The rearrangement links TRBV5-1 to TRBJ2-1; 13 positions match TRBD2. CDR3 length equals 17 residues. Germline-derived CDR1 and CDR2 are SGHRS and YFSETQ. Trimming cost V 3 bases and J 0 bases; bases outside gene matches: 3. CDR3 nucleotides: TGCGCCAGCAGCTCACTAGCGGGAGGGATCTCCTACAATGAGCAGTTCTTC. This translates into CASSSLAGGISYNEQFF.

The chain joins TRBV10-3 to TRBJ1-1, with D unclear. The CDR3 is 14 amino acids. Trimming shortened V by 6 bases and J by 3 bases, and 14 bases separated the two germline ends. Germline V gene lookup returns CDR1 ENHRY and CDR2 SYGVKD. The CDR3 here is CAIRSTGVDTEAFF. CDR3 DNA: TGTGCCATCAGATCCACCGGGGTGGACACTGAAGCTTTCTTT.

The rearrangement uses TRBV18 and TRBJ2-7; perhaps TRBD1 as D (6 bases). CDR1 and CDR2 (germline): KGHSH, LQKENI. The CDR3 totals 17 residues. With 3 bases removed from V and 2 bases from J, the gap between germline ends came to 20 bases. CDR3 sequence (DNA): TGTGCCAGCTCACCTACAGGAACAGGGCCTCTTCCCTACGAGCAGTACTTC. Amino acid sequence: CASSPTGTGPLPYEQYF.

This clonotype was observed a handful of times. The chain uses TRBV9 and TRBJ2-1; D perhaps matches TRBD2 (5 bases). V gave up 3 bases and J gave up 9 bases, with 19 bases separating them. The CDR3 extends over 15 amino acids. Germline CDR1 reads SGDLS; CDR2 reads YYNGEE. The CDR3 DNA is TGTGCCAGCAGCGCCCTGGGAGCGGCCGCGGGTGAGCAGTTCTTC. Amino acids: CASSALGAAAGEQFF.

This chain joins TRBV5-4 and TRBJ2-1; no firm D call. CDR1 SGHNT and CDR2 YYREEE come from the germline V gene (reference sequence). The CDR3 runs 15 residues. V was shortened by 0 bases and J by 7 bases, with 14 bases between the two germline ends. CDR3 sequence: CASSLVGIWGNEQFF. The CDR3 coding sequence is TGTGCCAGCAGCTTGGTAGGAATATGGGGTAATGAGCAGTTCTTC.

The chain combines TRBV20-1 with TRBJ2-3; TRBD2 matches 10 bases. Germline values: CDR1 DFQATT, CDR2 SNEGSKA (reference sequence). Trimming cost V 1 base and J 8 bases; bases outside gene matches: 9. The length of the CDR3 is 15 residues. CDR3 DNA sequence: TGCAGTGCTAGAGGGACTAGCGGCCCTGTCGGTACGCAGTATTTT. Translated, it gives CSARGTSGPVGTQYF.

The sample holds a few counts of this clonotype. The genes are TRBV2 and TRBJ2-7; 10 positions match TRBD1. The germline gives CDR1 SNHLY, CDR2 FYNNEI. This CDR3 is 16 amino acids long. With V trimmed by 5 bases and J by 4 bases, 11 bases remained unmatched. The CDR3 sequence: CASSIRIDRGRYEQYF. Written as DNA, the CDR3 is TGTGCCAGCAGTATAAGGATTGACAGGGGGCGTTACGAGCAGTACTTC.

The chain links TRBV4-3 to TRBJ1-2; D gene uncertain. In germline, CDR1 is LGHNA, CDR2 YSLEER. The CDR3 is 13 residues long. V was pared by 1 base and J by 3 bases, with 6 bases between. CDR3 nucleotide sequence: TGCGCCAGCAGCCAAGTCACAGACTATGGCTACACCTTC. Amino acids: CASSQVTDYGYTF.

This clonotype was counted a few times. The chain joins TRBV6-5 to TRBJ1-1; 8 positions match TRBD1. Unmatched junction bases numbered 5, after V lost 5 bases and J lost 0 bases. This CDR3 comprises 15 residues. Germline CDR1 and CDR2: MNHEY and SVGAGI. CDR3 coding DNA: TGTGCCAGCAGTGGGGCAGGGGGCTTGAACACTGAAGCTTTCTTT. Translation: CASSGAGGLNTEAFF.

This clonotype was seen only a few times. The chain has TRBV4-2 and TRBJ2-1; perhaps TRBD2 as D (6 bases). CDR3 length equals 14 residues. In germline, CDR1 is LGHNA, CDR2 YNFKEQ. V was cut by 5 bases and J by 6 bases, with 14 bases left in between. The CDR3 sequence is CASSNPGAGNEQFF. The CDR3 coding sequence is TGTGCCAGCAGCAATCCGGGAGCTGGCAATGAGCAGTTCTTC.

The chain links TRBV5-1 to TRBJ2-3; possibly TRBD1 for D (7 bases). V was shortened by 4 bases and J by 6 bases, with 18 bases between the two germline ends. Germline V gives CDR1 SGHRS, CDR2 YFSETQ. The CDR3 is 15 residues long. This CDR3 is CASSRGTATPDTQYF. The DNA for the CDR3 is TGCGCCAGCAGCCGCGGGACAGCCACTCCCGATACGCAGTATTTT.

V is TRBV7-8 and J is TRBJ2-1; 10 bases are a match to TRBD2. Germline CDR1 is SGHVS and CDR2 is FQNEAQ. V lost 1 base, J lost 8 bases, and 11 bases stayed unmatched. This CDR3 spans 17 amino acids. In DNA, the CDR3 is TGTGCCAGCAGCTTAGTCCACAGATCTAGCGGGAGCTATGAGCAGTTCTTC. It specifies CASSLVHRSSGSYEQFF.

This clonotype occurred a few times. This rearrangement joins TRBV9 to TRBJ2-5; no definite D call. The CDR3 length is 15 residues. With 4 bases removed from V and 4 bases from J, the gap between germline ends came to 17 bases. Germline CDR1 and CDR2: SGDLS and YYNGEE. CDR3 DNA: TGTGCCAGCAGCCCAGGTTCTATTATCGGAGAGACCCAGTACTTC. Encoded protein: CASSPGSIIGETQYF.